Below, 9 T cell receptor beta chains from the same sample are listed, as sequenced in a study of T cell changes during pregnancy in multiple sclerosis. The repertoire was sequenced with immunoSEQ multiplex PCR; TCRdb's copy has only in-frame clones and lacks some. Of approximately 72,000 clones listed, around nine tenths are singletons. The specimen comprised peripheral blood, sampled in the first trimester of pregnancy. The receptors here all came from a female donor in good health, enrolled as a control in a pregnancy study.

CDR3 in DNA: TGTGCCAGCAGTCACACGGGCTCTGGGGCCAACGTCCTGACTTTC. This codes for CASSHTGSGANVLTF. The chain recombines TRBV6-6 with TRBJ2-6; D is unclear. Trimming removed 5 bases at V and 0 bases at J, with 8 bases between. The CDR3 has 15 amino acids. Germline V CDR1 and CDR2: MNHNY, SVGAGI (reference sequence).

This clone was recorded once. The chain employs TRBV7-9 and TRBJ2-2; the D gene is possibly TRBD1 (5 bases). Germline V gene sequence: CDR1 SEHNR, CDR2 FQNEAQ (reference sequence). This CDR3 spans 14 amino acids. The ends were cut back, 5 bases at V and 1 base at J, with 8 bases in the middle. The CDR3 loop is CASSKDKNTGELFF. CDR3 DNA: TGTGCCAGCAGCAAGGACAAGAACACCGGGGAGCTGTTTTTT.

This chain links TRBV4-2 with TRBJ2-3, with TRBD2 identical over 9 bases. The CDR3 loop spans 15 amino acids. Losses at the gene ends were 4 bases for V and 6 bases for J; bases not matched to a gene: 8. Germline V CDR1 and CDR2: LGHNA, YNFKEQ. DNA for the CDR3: TGTGCCAGCAGCCTGGGACTAGCAGGCTCGGATACGCAGTATTTT. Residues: CASSLGLAGSDTQYF.

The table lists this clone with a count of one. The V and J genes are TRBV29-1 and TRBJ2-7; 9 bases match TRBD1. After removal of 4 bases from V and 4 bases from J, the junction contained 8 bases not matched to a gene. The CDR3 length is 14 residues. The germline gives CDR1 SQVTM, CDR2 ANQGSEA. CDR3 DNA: TGCAGCGTTGTTGGGACAGGGACCACATACGAGCAGTACTTC. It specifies CSVVGTGTTYEQYF.

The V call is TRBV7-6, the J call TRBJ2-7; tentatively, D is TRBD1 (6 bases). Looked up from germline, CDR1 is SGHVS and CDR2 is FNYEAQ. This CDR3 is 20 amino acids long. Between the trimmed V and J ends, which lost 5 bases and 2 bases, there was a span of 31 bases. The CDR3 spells CASSPGGGPAGAWVTYEQYF. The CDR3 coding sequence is TGTGCCAGCAGCCCCGGTGGGGGCCCTGCTGGTGCTTGGGTTACCTACGAGCAGTACTTC.

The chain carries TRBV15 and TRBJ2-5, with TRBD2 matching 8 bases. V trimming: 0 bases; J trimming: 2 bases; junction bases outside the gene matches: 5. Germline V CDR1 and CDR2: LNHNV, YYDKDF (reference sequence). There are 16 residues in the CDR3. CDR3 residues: CATSRDRAGGQETQYF. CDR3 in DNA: TGTGCCACCAGCAGAGACAGGGCGGGAGGACAAGAGACCCAGTACTTC.

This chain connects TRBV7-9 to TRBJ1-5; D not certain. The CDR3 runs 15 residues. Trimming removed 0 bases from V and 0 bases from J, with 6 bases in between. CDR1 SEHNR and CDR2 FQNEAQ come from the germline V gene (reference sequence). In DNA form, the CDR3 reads TGTGCCAGCAGCTTAGCGACGGGTAGCAATCAGCCCCAGCATTTT. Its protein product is CASSLATGSNQPQHF.

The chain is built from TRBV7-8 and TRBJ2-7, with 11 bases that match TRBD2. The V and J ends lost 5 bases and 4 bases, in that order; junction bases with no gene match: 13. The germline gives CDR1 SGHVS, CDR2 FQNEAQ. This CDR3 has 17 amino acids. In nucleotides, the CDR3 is TGTGCCAGCAGCCTTGGACTAGCGGGCGCCGAAAGGTACGAGCAGTACTTC. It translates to CASSLGLAGAERYEQYF.

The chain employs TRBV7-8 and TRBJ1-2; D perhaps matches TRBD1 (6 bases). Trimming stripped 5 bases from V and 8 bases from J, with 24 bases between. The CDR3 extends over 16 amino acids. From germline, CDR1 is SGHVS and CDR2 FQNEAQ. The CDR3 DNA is TGTGCCAGCAGCATACGACAGGCCCCTGCTTCGGGGGGCTACACCTTC. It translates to CASSIRQAPASGGYTF.